This TCR beta chain emerged from a study of long-term antiretroviral therapy in people with HIV. Study observations and caveats: Clones expanded before ART dominated the repertoire at all time points. ART adherence was not documented, and neither viral resistance nor therapy changes had any data.

Trimming pared 0 bases from V and 0 bases from J, leaving 6 bases between. Germline values: CDR1 SGHRS, CDR2 YFSETQ. This CDR3 has 14 residues. Running of the v3.0 immunoSEQ assay took place at survey level. The protocol was immunoSEQ multiplex PCR, while the TCRdb copy is restricted to in-frame clones and leaves out a portion. The table shows some 31,000 clones, with more than 60% occurring only once. Remarks on this clone: What it binds is not known.

The chain uses TRBV5-1 and TRBJ1-1; D is undetermined. The origin of this receptor is a woman in her forties or fifties with HIV. Here the sequenced sample was unsorted PBMCs, taken 3.1 years after starting antiretroviral therapy. CDR3 residues: CASSLARMNTEAFF. CDR3 bases: TGCGCCAGCAGCTTGGCGAGGATGAACACTGAAGCTTTCTTT.